The 21 T cell receptor beta chains in this list originate from one sample, sequenced in a study of beta chain features in type 1 diabetes (dated by TCRdb to 2016 to 2018). General findings and caveats noted by the study authors: Type 1 diabetes patients showed a moderate but significant shortening of TCRB CDR3 length in all four CD4+ subsets.

The library was made by the immunoSEQ multiplex PCR assay. All of the isolated RNA was reverse transcribed with the High Capacity cDNA Reverse Transcription Kit, so expressed TCRB transcripts were sequenced. As stored in TCRdb, this immuneACCESS dataset retains in-frame rearrangements with V and J assigned. A fraction of the clones does not appear; measured against another copy, unresolved V genes explain less than half of the discrepancy, and the remainder lacks a known reason. The sample table lists some 640,000 clones, more than 13% of them with a count of one. The ten largest clones add up to less than 0.04% of the sample. These receptors have no known antigen. Material: naive CD4+ T cells from blood. This specimen's cell subset or site label, interpreted: true naive CD4+ T cells. The receptors shown here come from a man aged 18 to 29 with type 1 diabetes.

The chain carries TRBV28 and TRBJ2-1; D gene ambiguous. V lost 6 bases, J lost 7 bases, and 13 bases lay in between. The CDR3 has 13 amino acids. CDR1 is MDHEN, CDR2 SYDVKM, per germline. The CDR3 protein is CASRLTTVNEQFF. Here the CDR3 DNA reads TGTGCCAGCAGGTTAACGACGGTGAATGAGCAGTTCTTC.

The table lists this clone with a few counts. The gene calls are TRBV28 and TRBJ1-1; D may be TRBD1 (5 bases). V was clipped by 7 bases and J by 4 bases, with 10 bases between them. The CDR3 length is 12 residues. The V gene's germline CDR1 is MDHEN and CDR2 SYDVKM. CDR3: CASKTRGTEAFF. Written as DNA, the CDR3 is TGTGCCAGCAAGACGAGGGGCACTGAAGCTTTCTTT. Full variable domain (rest looked up from reference TRBV28 and TRBJ1-1): DVKVTQSSRYLVKRTGEKVFLECVQDMDHENMFWYRQDPGLGLRLIYFSYDVKMKEKGDIPEGYSVSREKKERFSLILESASTNQTSMYLCASKTRGTEAFFGQGTRLTVV.

The V and J genes are TRBV27 and TRBJ2-1; 7 bases fit TRBD2. The CDR3 is 14 residues long. Trimming took 4 bases from V and 8 from J; bases not matched to a gene: 8. Germline assignment: CDR1 MNHEY and CDR2 SMNVEV (reference sequence). The CDR3 loop is CASSSSGLFHEQFF. The CDR3 DNA is TGTGCCAGCAGTTCCTCGGGACTATTCCATGAGCAGTTCTTC.

The rearrangement links TRBV9 to TRBJ2-4, with TRBD2 matching over 9 bases. The germline gives CDR1 SGDLS, CDR2 YYNGEE. Trimming cost V 1 base and J 1 base; bases outside gene matches: 18. This CDR3 contains 21 residues. In nucleotides, the CDR3 is TGTGCCAGCAGCGTAAAGGGGCTGGCGGGAGGGCCGGCGGGGGCCAAAAACATTCAGTACTTC. It yields the protein CASSVKGLAGGPAGAKNIQYF.

The gene calls are TRBV30 and TRBJ1-1; D may be TRBD1 (6 bases). Per the germline V gene, CDR1 is GTSNPN and CDR2 is SVGIG (reference sequence). The V end was cut by 5 bases, the J end by 7 bases, with 14 bases between. The CDR3 spans 12 residues. DNA for the CDR3: TGTGCCTGGGGCCGGGACACCTATGAAGCTTTCTTT. This translates into CAWGRDTYEAFF.

This clone was counted a few times. This sequence joins TRBV30 and TRBJ1-5; possible D gene TRBD1, 5 bases. From germline, CDR1 is GTSNPN and CDR2 SVGIG (reference sequence). Trimming shortened V by 2 bases and J by 4 bases, and 9 bases separated the two germline ends. This CDR3 contains 13 residues. In DNA form, the CDR3 reads TGTGCCTGGAGTATCAGGGAAAATCAGCCCCAGCATTTT. Its translation is CAWSIRENQPQHF.

This clone showed up just a few times. The CDR3 nucleotides read TGTGCCTGGAGTGGCCTAGCGCGGGTGGGGGAGACCCAGTACTTC. It codes for CAWSGLARVGETQYF. V and J are TRBV30 and TRBJ2-5, with TRBD2 as a possible D gene (6 bases). CDR1 GTSNPN and CDR2 SVGIG come from the germline V gene (reference sequence). The CDR3 runs to 15 residues. V was clipped by 1 base and J by 5 bases, with 17 bases between them.

V and J are TRBV10-3 and TRBJ1-5; 10 bases are shared with TRBD1. Germline CDR1 is ENHRY and CDR2 is SYGVKD. CDR3 length: 14 residues. J gave up 4 bases and V 6 bases, and 3 bases lay outside the gene matches. The CDR3 protein is CAISPGQGNQPQHF. The CDR3 DNA reads TGTGCCATCAGCCCGGGACAGGGGAATCAGCCCCAGCATTTT.

This clone was picked up a small number of times. The J gene is TRBJ1-5, the V gene TRBV7-2; D unclear. This CDR3 spans 15 amino acids. The germline V and J ends were trimmed by 1 base and 1 base, with 8 bases remaining between them. Per the germline V gene, CDR1 is SGHTA and CDR2 is FQGNSA. DNA for the CDR3: TGTGCCAGCAGCTTAGATATGAGAAGCAATCAGCCCCAGCATTTT. It yields the protein CASSLDMRSNQPQHF.

The V call is TRBV7-2, the J call TRBJ1-5, with 7 bases identical to TRBD1. V lost 4 bases to trimming and J lost 6 bases; unmatched junction nucleotides: 9. The CDR3 consists of 15 residues. From germline, CDR1 is SGHTA and CDR2 FQGNSA. CDR3 coding DNA: TGTGCCAGCAGCTCCGTCAGGGGGTGGGGTCAGCCCCAGCATTTT. This gives the protein CASSSVRGWGQPQHF.

This clone was counted between two and nine times. The chain combines TRBV4-3 with TRBJ2-3; perhaps TRBD2 as D (5 bases). The CDR3 spans 17 residues. Germline CDR1 reads LGHNA; CDR2 reads YSLEER. Trimming took 0 bases from V and 1 from J, leaving 14 bases between them. CDR3 DNA sequence: TGCGCCAGCAGCCAAGATGTTACGAGGGTTGGCACAGATACGCAGTATTTT. Translating gives CASSQDVTRVGTDTQYF.

This rearrangement joins TRBV2 to TRBJ2-2, with 11 nucleotides matching TRBD1. This CDR3 has 16 residues. From germline, CDR1 is SNHLY and CDR2 FYNNEI. With 2 bases clipped from V and 6 bases from J, the junction kept 5 bases outside the gene matches. The CDR3 protein is CASSEIGTGGPGELFF. Here the CDR3 DNA reads TGTGCCAGCAGTGAAATCGGGACAGGGGGACCCGGGGAGCTGTTTTTT.

A few counts support this clone. The chain couples TRBV9 to TRBJ2-2, with 10 nucleotides matching TRBD2. V lost 2 bases and J lost 0; bases outside the gene matches: 1. This CDR3 contains 16 residues. Per germline, CDR1 SGDLS and CDR2 YYNGEE. The CDR3 region is CASSVSGRSNTGELFF. The CDR3, as DNA: TGTGCCAGCAGCGTTAGCGGGAGGTCGAACACCGGGGAGCTGTTTTTT.

This clone has more than one count but fewer than ten. J is TRBJ2-3 and V is TRBV14; tentatively, D is TRBD1 (6 bases). The V end was cut by 4 bases, the J end by 4 bases, with 21 bases between. Looked up from germline, CDR1 is SGHDN and CDR2 is FVKESK. This CDR3 is 17 amino acids long. The CDR3 is CASSLGRTRGSADTQYF. DNA of the CDR3: TGTGCCAGCAGCCTTGGCCGGACCAGGGGTTCAGCAGATACGCAGTATTTT.

This clone appeared a few times. The J gene is TRBJ2-7, the V gene TRBV7-2; D remains ambiguous. Trimming left V 6 bases short and J 4 bases short, with 10 bases between. This CDR3 has 12 amino acids. CDR1 and CDR2 (germline): SGHTA, FQGNSA. The CDR3 protein is CASRLLTYEQYF. CDR3 DNA: TGTGCCAGCAGACTTCTCACTTACGAGCAGTACTTC.

J is TRBJ1-5 and V is TRBV4-3; no definite D call. Germline V lookup: CDR1 LGHNA, CDR2 YSLEER. The CDR3 runs to 17 residues. With 4 bases removed from V and 3 bases from J, the gap between germline ends came to 19 bases. CDR3 in amino acids: CASSPGEGGRINQPQHF. The CDR3, as DNA: TGCGCCAGCAGCCCTGGGGAAGGTGGACGGATCAATCAGCCCCAGCATTTT.

This clone came up a few times. CDR3 bases: TGTGCCAGCAGCAGGGACAGCTACGAGCAGTACTTC. Protein: CASSRDSYEQYF. This chain links TRBV21-1 with TRBJ2-7; TRBD1 is taken as the D call from the table, unchecked against the DNA. TRBV21-1 is a recognized pseudogene. CDR3 length: 12 residues.

The chain couples TRBV29-1 to TRBJ2-5; D perhaps matches TRBD1 (7 bases). Trimming left V 4 bases short and J 1 base short, with 16 bases between. The CDR3 consists of 15 residues. Per the germline V gene, CDR1 is SQVTM and CDR2 is ANQGSEA. The CDR3: CSVVRWRDSQETQYF. CDR3 coding DNA: TGCAGCGTTGTCAGGTGGAGGGACAGCCAAGAGACCCAGTACTTC.

This clone was seen a handful of times. The chain uses TRBV6-1 and TRBJ1-2, with D unclear. Trimming took 3 bases from V and 7 from J, leaving 15 bases between them. Germline V gene lookup returns CDR1 MNHNS and CDR2 SASEGT. This CDR3 region has 14 residues. CDR3 nucleotide sequence: TGTGCCAGCAGTGAGGACGGCCAGTCGACTGGCTACACCTTC. Its protein product is CASSEDGQSTGYTF.

The V and J genes are TRBV29-1 and TRBJ2-7; 13 bases are shared with TRBD2. The CDR3 sequence is 17 residues long. The V and J ends lost 6 bases and 5 bases, in that order; junction bases with no gene match: 16. CDR1 and CDR2 from the germline V gene are SQVTM and ANQGSEA. The CDR3 DNA sequence: TGCAGCGTCACGCCCGCTTGGACTAGCGGGAGAAACCACGAGCAGTACTTC. Its translation is CSVTPAWTSGRNHEQYF.

The V call is TRBV5-6, the J call TRBJ2-2, with 7 bases matching TRBD1. The V segment lost 4 bases and the J segment 7 bases; nucleotides outside the gene matches: 13. This CDR3 contains 16 residues. CDR1 and CDR2 (germline): SGHDT, YYEEEE. The CDR3 reads CASSPRPGQLVGELFF. The CDR3, as DNA: TGTGCCAGCAGCCCTCGACCGGGACAGTTGGTCGGGGAGCTGTTTTTT.